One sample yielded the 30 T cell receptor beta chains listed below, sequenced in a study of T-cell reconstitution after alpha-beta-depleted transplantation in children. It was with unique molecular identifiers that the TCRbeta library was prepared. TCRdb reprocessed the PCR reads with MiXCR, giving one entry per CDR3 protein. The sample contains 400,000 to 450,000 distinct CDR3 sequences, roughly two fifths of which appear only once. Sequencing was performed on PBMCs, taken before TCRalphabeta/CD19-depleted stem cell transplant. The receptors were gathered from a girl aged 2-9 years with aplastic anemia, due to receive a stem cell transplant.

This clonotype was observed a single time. CDR3 nucleotides: TGCGCCAGCAGCTTCCGCGACAGGGTTGAAGCTTTCTTT. It specifies CASSFRDRVEAFF. The chain carries TRBV5-1 and TRBJ1-1, with 7 bases fitting TRBD1. The germline gives CDR1 SGHRS, CDR2 YFSETQ. This CDR3 is built from 13 residues. The trim removed 2 bases at V and 7 bases at J, leaving 5 bases unmatched. Combining the CDR3 with reference TRBV5-1 and TRBJ1-1 gives the whole variable domain KAGVTQTPRYLIKTRGQQVTLSCSPISGHRSVSWYQQTPGQGLQFLFEYFSETQRNKGNFPGRFSGRQFSNSRSEMNVSTLELGDSALYLCASSFRDRVEAFFGQGTRLTVV.

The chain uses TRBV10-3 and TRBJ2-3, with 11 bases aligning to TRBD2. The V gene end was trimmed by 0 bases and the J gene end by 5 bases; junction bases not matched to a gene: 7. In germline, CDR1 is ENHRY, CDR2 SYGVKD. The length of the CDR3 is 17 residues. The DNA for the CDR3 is TGTGCCATCAGTGAGTCGCGGCTAGCGGGAGGTATAGATACGCAGTATTTT. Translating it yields CAISESRLAGGIDTQYF.

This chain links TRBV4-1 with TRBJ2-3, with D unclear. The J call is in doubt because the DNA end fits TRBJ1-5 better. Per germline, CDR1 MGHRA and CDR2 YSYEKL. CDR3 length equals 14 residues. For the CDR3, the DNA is TGCGCCAGCAGCCCGATCCCTGATGCGGATACGCAGCATTTT. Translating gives CASSPIPDADTQHF.

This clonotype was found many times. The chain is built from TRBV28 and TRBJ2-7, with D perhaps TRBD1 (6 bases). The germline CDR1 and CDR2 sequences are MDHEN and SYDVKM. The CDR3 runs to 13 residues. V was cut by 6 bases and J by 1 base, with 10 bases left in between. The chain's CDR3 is CASSPTGSYEQYF. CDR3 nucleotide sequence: TGTGCCAGCAGCCCTACAGGGTCCTACGAGCAGTACTTC.

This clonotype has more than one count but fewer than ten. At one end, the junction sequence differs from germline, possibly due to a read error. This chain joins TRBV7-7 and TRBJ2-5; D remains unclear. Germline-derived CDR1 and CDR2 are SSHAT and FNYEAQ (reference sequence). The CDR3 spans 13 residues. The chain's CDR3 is CASSLDLSETQYF. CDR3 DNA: TGTGCTAGCAGCTTAGACCTATCAGAGACCCAGTACTTC.

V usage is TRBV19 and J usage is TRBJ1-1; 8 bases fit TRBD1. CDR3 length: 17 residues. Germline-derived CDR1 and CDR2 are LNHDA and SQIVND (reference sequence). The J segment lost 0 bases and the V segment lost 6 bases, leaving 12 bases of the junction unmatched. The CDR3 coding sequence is TGTGCCAGTAGCCCTGGGACAGGCATTCTCTTGAACACTGAAGCTTTCTTT. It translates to CASSPGTGILLNTEAFF.

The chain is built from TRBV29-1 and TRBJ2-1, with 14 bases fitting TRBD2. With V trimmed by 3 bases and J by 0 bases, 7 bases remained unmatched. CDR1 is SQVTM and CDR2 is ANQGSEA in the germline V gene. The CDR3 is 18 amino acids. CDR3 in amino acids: CSVDWGLAGESSYNEQFF. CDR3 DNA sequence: TGCAGCGTTGACTGGGGACTAGCGGGAGAGAGCTCCTACAATGAGCAGTTCTTC.

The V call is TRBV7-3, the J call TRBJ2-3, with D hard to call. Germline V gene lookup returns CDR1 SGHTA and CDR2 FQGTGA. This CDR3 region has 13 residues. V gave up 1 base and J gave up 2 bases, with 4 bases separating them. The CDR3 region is CASSLMYTDTQYF. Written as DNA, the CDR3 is TGTGCCAGCAGCTTAATGTACACAGATACGCAGTATTTT.

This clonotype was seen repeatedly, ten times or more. The CDR3 is CSARKGNRAFGLEQFF. The CDR3 DNA reads TGCAGTGCTAGAAAGGGGAATAGGGCTTTCGGATTGGAGCAGTTCTTC. The J gene is TRBJ2-1, the V gene TRBV20-1; the D gene is possibly TRBD1 (5 bases). This CDR3 spans 16 amino acids. The V end lost 2 bases, the J end lost 10 bases, and 24 bases lay between the germline ends. The germline gives CDR1 DFQATT, CDR2 SNEGSKA (reference sequence).

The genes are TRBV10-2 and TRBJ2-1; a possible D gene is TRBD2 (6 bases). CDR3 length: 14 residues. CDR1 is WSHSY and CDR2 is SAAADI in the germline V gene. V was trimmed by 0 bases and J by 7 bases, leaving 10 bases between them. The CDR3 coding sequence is TGCGCCAGCAGTGAGTCGGGCCGGGGGAATGAGCAGTTCTTC. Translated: CASSESGRGNEQFF.

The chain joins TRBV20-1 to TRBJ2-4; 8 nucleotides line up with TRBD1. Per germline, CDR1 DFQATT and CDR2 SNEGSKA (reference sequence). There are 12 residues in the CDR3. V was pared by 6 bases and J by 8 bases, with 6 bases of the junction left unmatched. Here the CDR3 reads CSAYRGTDIQYF. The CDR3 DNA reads TGCAGTGCGTACAGGGGGACGGACATTCAGTACTTC.

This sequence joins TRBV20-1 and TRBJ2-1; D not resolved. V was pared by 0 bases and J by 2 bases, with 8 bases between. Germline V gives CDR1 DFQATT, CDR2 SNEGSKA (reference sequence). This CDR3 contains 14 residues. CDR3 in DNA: TGCAGTGCTAGAGATGAGACGGCCTACAATGAGCAGTTCTTC. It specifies CSARDETAYNEQFF.

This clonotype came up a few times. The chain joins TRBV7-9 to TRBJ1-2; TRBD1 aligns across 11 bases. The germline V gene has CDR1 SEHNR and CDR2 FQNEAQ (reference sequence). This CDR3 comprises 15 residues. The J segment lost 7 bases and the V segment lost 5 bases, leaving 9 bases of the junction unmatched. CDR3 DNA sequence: TGTGCCAGCAGCCAAATTGGACAGGGGGCTCGTGGCTACACCTTC. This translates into CASSQIGQGARGYTF.

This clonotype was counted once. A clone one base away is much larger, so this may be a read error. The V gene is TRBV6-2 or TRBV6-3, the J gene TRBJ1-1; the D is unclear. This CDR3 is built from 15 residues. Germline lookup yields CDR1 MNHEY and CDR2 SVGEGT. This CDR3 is CASSYRQIMNSEAFF. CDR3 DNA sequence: TGTGCCAGCAGTTACAGGCAGATCATGAACTCTGAAGCTTTCTTT.

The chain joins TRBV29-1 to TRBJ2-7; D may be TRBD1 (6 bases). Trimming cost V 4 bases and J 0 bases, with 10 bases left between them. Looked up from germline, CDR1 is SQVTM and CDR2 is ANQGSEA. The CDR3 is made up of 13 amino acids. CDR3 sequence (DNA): TGCAGCGTTGGGACAGACAGCTCCTACGAGCAGTACTTC. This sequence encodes CSVGTDSSYEQYF.

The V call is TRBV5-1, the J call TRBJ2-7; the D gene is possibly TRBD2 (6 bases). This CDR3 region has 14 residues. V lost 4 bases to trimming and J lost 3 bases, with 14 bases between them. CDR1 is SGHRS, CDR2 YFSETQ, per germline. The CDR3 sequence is CASSIGGGDYEQYF. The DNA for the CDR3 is TGCGCCAGCAGCATTGGTGGAGGGGACTACGAGCAGTACTTC.

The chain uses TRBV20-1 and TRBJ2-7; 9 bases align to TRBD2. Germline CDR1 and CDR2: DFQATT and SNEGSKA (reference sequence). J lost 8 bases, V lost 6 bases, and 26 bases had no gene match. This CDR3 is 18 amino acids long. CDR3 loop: CSAEGEGSGGTRSRKQYF. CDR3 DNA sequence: TGCAGTGCCGAGGGGGAGGGTAGCGGGGGAACCAGATCTAGGAAGCAGTACTTC.

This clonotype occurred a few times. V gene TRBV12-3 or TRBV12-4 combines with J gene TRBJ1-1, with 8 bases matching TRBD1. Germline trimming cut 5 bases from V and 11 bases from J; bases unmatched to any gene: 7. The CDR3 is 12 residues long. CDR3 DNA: TGTGCCAGCAGTCTCCAGGGGGCCGGCGCTTTCTTT. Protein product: CASSLQGAGAFF.

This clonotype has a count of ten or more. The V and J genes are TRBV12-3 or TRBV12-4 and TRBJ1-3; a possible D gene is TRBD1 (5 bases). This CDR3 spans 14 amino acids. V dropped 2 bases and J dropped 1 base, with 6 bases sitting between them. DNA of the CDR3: TGTGCCAGCAGTTTATGGGGGTCTGGAAACACCATATATTTT. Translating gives CASSLWGSGNTIYF.

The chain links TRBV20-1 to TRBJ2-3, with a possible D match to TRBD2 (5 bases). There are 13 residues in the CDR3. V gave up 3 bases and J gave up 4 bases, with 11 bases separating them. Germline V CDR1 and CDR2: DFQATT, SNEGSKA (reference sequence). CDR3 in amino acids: CSASRQEADTQYF. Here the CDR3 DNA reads TGCAGTGCTAGTAGGCAGGAGGCAGATACGCAGTATTTT.

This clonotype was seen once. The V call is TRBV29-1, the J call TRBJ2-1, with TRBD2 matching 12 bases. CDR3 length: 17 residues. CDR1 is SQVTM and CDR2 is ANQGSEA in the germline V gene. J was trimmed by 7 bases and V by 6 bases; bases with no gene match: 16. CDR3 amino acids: CSVTYGLAGGPGNEQFF. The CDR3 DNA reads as TGCAGCGTCACATATGGCCTAGCGGGAGGGCCGGGGAATGAGCAGTTCTTC.

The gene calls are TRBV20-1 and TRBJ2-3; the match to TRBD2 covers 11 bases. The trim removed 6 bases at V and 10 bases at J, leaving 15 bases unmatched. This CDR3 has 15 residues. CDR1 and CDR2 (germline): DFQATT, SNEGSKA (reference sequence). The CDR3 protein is CSARNPLAGATAQYF. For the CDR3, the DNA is TGCAGTGCCCGAAACCCACTAGCGGGAGCCACCGCGCAGTATTTT.

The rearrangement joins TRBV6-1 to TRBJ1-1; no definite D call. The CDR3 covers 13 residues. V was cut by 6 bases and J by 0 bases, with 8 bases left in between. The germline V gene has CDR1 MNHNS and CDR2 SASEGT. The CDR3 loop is CASRKLMNTEAFF. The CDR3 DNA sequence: TGTGCCAGCAGAAAACTGATGAACACTGAAGCTTTCTTT.

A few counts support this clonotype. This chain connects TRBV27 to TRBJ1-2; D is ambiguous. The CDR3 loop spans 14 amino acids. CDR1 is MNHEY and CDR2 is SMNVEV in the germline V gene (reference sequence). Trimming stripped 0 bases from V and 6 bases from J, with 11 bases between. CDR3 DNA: TGTGCCAGCAGTTTATCACGGGTTTCGCATGGCTACACCTTC. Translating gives CASSLSRVSHGYTF.

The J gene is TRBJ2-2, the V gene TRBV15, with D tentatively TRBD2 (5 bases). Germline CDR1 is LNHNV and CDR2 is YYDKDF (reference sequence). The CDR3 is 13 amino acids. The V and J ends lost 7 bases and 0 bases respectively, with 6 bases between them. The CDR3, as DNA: TGTGCCACCAACGGGGCGAACACCGGGGAGCTGTTTTTT. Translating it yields CATNGANTGELFF.

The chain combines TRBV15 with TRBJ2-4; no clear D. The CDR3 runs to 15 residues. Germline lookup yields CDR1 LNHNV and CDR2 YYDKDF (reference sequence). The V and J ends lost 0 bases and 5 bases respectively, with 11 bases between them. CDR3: CATSRDFLPENIQYF. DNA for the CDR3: TGTGCCACCAGCAGAGATTTTTTGCCGGAAAACATTCAGTACTTC.

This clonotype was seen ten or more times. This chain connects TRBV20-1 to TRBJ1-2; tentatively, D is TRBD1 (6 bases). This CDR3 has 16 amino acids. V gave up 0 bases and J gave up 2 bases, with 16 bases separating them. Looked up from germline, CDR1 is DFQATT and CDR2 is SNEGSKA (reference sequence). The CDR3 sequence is CSARDQSGAANYGYTF. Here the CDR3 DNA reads TGCAGTGCTAGAGATCAATCGGGGGCGGCCAACTATGGCTACACCTTC.

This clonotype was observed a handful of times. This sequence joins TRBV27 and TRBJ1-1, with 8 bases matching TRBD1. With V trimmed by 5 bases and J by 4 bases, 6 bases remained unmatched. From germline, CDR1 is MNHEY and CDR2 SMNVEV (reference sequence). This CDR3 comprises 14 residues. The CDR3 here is CASSMTGAGTEAFF. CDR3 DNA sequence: TGTGCCAGCAGTATGACAGGGGCAGGCACTGAAGCTTTCTTT.

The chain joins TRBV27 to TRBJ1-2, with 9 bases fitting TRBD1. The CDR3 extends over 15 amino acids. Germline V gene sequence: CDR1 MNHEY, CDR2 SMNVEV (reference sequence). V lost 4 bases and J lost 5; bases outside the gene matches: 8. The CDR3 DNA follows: TGTGCCAGCAGTTCCACGGGACAGGGACGGTATGGCTACACCTTC. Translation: CASSSTGQGRYGYTF.

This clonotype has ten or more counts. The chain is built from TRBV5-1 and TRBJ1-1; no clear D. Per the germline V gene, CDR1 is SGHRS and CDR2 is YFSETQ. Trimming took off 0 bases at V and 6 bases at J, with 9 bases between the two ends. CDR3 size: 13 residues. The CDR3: CASSLGPNSEAFF. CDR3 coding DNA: TGCGCCAGCAGCTTGGGACCAAATTCTGAAGCTTTCTTT. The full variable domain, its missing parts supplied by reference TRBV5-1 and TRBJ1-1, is KAGVTQTPRYLIKTRGQQVTLSCSPISGHRSVSWYQQTPGQGLQFLFEYFSETQRNKGNFPGRFSGRQFSNSRSEMNVSTLELGDSALYLCASSLGPNSEAFFGQGTRLTVV.